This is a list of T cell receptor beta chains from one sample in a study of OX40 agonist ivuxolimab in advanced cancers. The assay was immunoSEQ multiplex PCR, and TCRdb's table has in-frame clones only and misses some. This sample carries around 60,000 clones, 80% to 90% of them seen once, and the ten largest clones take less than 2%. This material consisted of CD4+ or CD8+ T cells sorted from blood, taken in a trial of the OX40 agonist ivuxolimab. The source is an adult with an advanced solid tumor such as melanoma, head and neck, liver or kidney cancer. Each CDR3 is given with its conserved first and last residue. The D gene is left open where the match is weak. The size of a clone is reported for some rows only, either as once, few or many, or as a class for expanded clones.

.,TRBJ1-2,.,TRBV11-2,CASHAWSPKQGWGGYTF,TGTGCCAGCCATGCTTGGTCCCCTAAGCAGGGCTGGGGTGGCTACACCTTC
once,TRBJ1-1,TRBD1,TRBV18,CASSPPGQLNTEAFF,TGTGCCAGCTCACCACCGGGACAGCTGAACACTGAAGCTTTCTTT
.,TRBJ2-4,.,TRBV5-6,CASSLVSTGNIQYF,TGTGCCAGCAGCTTGGTGTCCACCGGAAACATTCAGTACTTC
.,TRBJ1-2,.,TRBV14,CASSQDMGARGPYGYTF,TGTGCCAGCAGCCAAGATATGGGGGCCAGGGGCCCCTATGGCTACACCTTC
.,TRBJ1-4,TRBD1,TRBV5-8,CASSVGQGGEKLFF,TGTGCCAGCAGCGTGGGACAGGGGGGTGAAAAACTGTTTTTT
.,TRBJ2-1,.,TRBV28,CASGAGTPTNEQFF,TGTGCCAGCGGGGCCGGGACCCCGACCAATGAGCAGTTCTTC
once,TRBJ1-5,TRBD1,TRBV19,CASSIRQGRGGGQPQHF,TGTGCCAGTAGTATTCGACAGGGGAGAGGAGGAGGTCAGCCCCAGCATTTT
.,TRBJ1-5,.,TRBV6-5,CASSLTGNQPQHF,TGTGCCAGCAGCCTGACCGGGAATCAGCCCCAGCATTTT
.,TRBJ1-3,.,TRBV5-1,CASSSLFGNTIYF,TGCGCCAGCAGCTCACTATTTGGAAACACCATATATTTT
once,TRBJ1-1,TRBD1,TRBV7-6,CASSLEPWTGPNTEAFF,TGTGCCAGCAGCTTAGAACCCTGGACAGGACCGAACACTGAAGCTTTCTTT
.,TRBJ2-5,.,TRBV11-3,CASSLGVGDTETQYF,TGTGCCAGCAGCTTAGGTGTAGGGGATACAGAGACCCAGTACTTC
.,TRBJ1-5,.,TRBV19,CASKGVVGRDNQPQHF,TGTGCCAGTAAGGGGGTCGTGGGGCGTGACAATCAGCCCCAGCATTTT
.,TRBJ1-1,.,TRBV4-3,CASSQDLSRGGNTEAFF,TGCGCCAGCAGCCAAGATCTCTCCAGGGGCGGGAACACTGAAGCTTTCTTT
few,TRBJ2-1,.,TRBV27,CASRELSSYNEQFF,TGTGCCAGCAGGGAGCTAAGCTCCTACAATGAGCAGTTCTTC
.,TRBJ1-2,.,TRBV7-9,CASSLLDKLLNYGYTF,TGTGCCAGCAGCTTATTGGACAAGCTCCTTAACTATGGCTACACCTTC
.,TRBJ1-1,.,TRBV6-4,CASSEMEGRGTEAFF,TGTGCCAGCAGTGAAATGGAGGGAAGGGGCACTGAAGCTTTCTTT
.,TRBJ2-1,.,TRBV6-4,CASSDGGEQFF,TGTGCCAGCAGTGATGGTGGGGAGCAGTTCTTC
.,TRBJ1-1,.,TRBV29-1,CSVGSSAAEAFF,TGCAGCGTTGGTTCCAGCGCGGCTGAAGCTTTCTTT
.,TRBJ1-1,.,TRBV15,CATSPGPYTEAFF,TGTGCCACCAGCCCGGGGCCTTACACTGAAGCTTTCTTT
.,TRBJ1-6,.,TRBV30,CAWGLSGPAGNSPLHF,TGTGCCTGGGGGTTATCGGGCCCCGCGGGGAATTCACCCCTCCACTTT
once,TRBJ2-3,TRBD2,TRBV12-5,CASGLGVAGETDTQYF,TGTGCTAGTGGTTTGGGAGTAGCGGGAGAAACAGATACGCAGTATTTT
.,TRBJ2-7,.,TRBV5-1,CASSLVHGLDEQYF,TGCGCCAGCAGCTTGGTTCATGGCCTAGACGAGCAGTACTTC
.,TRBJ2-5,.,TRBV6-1,CASRGRLQVETQYF,TGTGCCAGCAGGGGACGGTTGCAGGTGGAGACCCAGTACTTC
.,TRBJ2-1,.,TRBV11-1,CASSPREGEQFF,TGTGCCAGCAGCCCCCGAGAGGGTGAGCAGTTCTTC
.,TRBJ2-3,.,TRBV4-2,CASSGGWAGLTDTQYF,TGTGCCAGCAGCGGGGGTTGGGCGGGGCTCACAGATACGCAGTATTTT
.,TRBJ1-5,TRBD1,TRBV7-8,CASSPRGTENQPQHF,TGTGCCAGCAGCCCGAGAGGGACAGAGAATCAGCCCCAGCATTTT
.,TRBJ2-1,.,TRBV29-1,CSVEKGGNYNEQFF,TGCAGCGTTGAGAAGGGGGGGAATTACAATGAGCAGTTCTTC
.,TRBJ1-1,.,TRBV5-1,CASVMNTEAFF,TGCGCCAGCGTCATGAACACTGAAGCTTTCTTT
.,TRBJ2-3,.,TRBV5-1,CASSLQAGSDADTQYF,TGCGCCAGCAGCTTGCAGGCGGGGAGCGACGCAGATACGCAGTATTTT
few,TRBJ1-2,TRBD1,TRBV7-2,CASSLQGAWDYGYTF,TGTGCCAGCAGCTTACAGGGGGCGTGGGACTATGGCTACACCTTC